Listed below are T cell receptor beta chains from one sample, sequenced in a study of graft-versus-host responses after intestinal transplantation. For these TCRs, the target antigens are not known. The data were produced by immunoSEQ multiplex PCR, yet TCRdb's version contains in-frame clones alone and is incomplete. The data contain 25,000 to 35,000 clones, about 79% of them singletons. The specimen comprised unstimulated CD8+ T cells sorted from spleen or lymph node cells, sampled before intestinal transplant. The receptors here all came from a human donor who received an intestinal transplant. Each CDR3 is given without its conserved first and last residue. Each record gives: V gene, clone size, CDR3 protein. The size field is filled for only some rows; it gives once, few, many or a size class.

v_call: TRBV28
clone_size: -
cdr3_aa: ATRGQANTGELF

v_call: TRBV29-1
clone_size: medium-sized
cdr3_aa: SVEGDSSYSYEQY

v_call: TRBV19
clone_size: -
cdr3_aa: ASSSRGAHQPQH

v_call: TRBV9
clone_size: -
cdr3_aa: ASSSSGHTNTEAF

v_call: TRBV28
clone_size: -
cdr3_aa: ASNHRIRQPQH

v_call: TRBV10-3
clone_size: once
cdr3_aa: AISPGQGYTEAF

v_call: TRBV29-1
clone_size: -
cdr3_aa: SDDARVEGYYGYT

v_call: TRBV6-1
clone_size: -
cdr3_aa: ASSGGVGTGGLF

v_call: TRBV28
clone_size: -
cdr3_aa: ASSLPEGLAEKLF

v_call: TRBV7-9
clone_size: -
cdr3_aa: ASSLAPINEQF

v_call: TRBV27
clone_size: -
cdr3_aa: ASSLSTGVGEQY

v_call: TRBV6-1
clone_size: once
cdr3_aa: ASMTSGGDEQF

v_call: TRBV4-1
clone_size: -
cdr3_aa: ASSQVGLQGNTEAF

v_call: TRBV2
clone_size: -
cdr3_aa: ASSENGGQTYEQY

v_call: TRBV2
clone_size: -
cdr3_aa: ASSPLAGLSSYNEQF

v_call: TRBV27
clone_size: -
cdr3_aa: ASSRGASGREGGHTDTQY

v_call: TRBV28
clone_size: medium-sized
cdr3_aa: ASSPTNNEQF

v_call: TRBV2
clone_size: -
cdr3_aa: ASGQGHMNTEAF

v_call: TRBV10-3
clone_size: -
cdr3_aa: AISGQKAGRLGETQY

v_call: TRBV7-8
clone_size: once
cdr3_aa: ASSFDREWASGSQDTQY

v_call: TRBV30
clone_size: -
cdr3_aa: AWRRTGRGTGELF

v_call: TRBV19
clone_size: -
cdr3_aa: ASLDRRQGNGYT

v_call: TRBV11-2
clone_size: -
cdr3_aa: ASSLWGDDNNEQF

v_call: TRBV14
clone_size: -
cdr3_aa: ASSPVDWGGAYEQY

v_call: TRBV19
clone_size: -
cdr3_aa: ASSPAGDRANSYEQY

v_call: TRBV7-8
clone_size: few
cdr3_aa: ASSQGTGNEKLF

v_call: TRBV4-1
clone_size: -
cdr3_aa: ASSQDRLDYENEQF

v_call: TRBV5-8
clone_size: -
cdr3_aa: ASSLGARGLDSNYGYT

v_call: TRBV6-6
clone_size: -
cdr3_aa: ASSYSPGLAGYEQY

v_call: TRBV6-6
clone_size: -
cdr3_aa: ASSYDSGGAYNEQF

v_call: TRBV11-1
clone_size: -
cdr3_aa: ASSPPLDTTQY

v_call: TRBV28
clone_size: -
cdr3_aa: ASSFTSGSRYEQY